Presented here are 10 T cell receptor beta chains from one specimen sequenced in a study of T-cell memory formation after mild COVID-19. MiXCR was run by TCRdb on the 5' RACE reads, yielding one entry per CDR3 protein. This table has fewer than 600,000 distinct CDR3 sequences, 20% to 25% appearing once. Sequenced sample: PBMCs or a T cell subset sorted from them (not recorded which). These receptor sequences come from an adult woman who had mild COVID-19 (a few samples of this study predate the infection). Cell type and time point are not known.

V usage is TRBV9 and J usage is TRBJ2-7; D is undetermined. The V and J ends lost 4 bases and 2 bases respectively, with 13 bases between them. In germline, CDR1 is SGDLS, CDR2 YYNGEE. The CDR3 sequence is 14 residues long. The CDR3 bases are TGTGCCAGCAGCTTACGTCAGGCCCCCTACGAGCAGTACTTC. This translates into CASSLRQAPYEQYF.

J is TRBJ1-5 and V is TRBV6-2 or TRBV6-3, with D unclear. The CDR3 length is 16 residues. V lost 2 bases and J 4 bases, leaving 15 bases between the germline ends. The germline gives CDR1 MNHEY, CDR2 SVGEGT. The CDR3 DNA follows: TGTGCCAGCAGTTACGAGGCCTGGGGAAGAAATCAGCCCCAGCATTTT. This gives the protein CASSYEAWGRNQPQHF.

The rearrangement uses TRBV29-1 and TRBJ2-1; 13 bases fit TRBD2. The germline V gene has CDR1 SQVTM and CDR2 ANQGSEA. V lost 1 base and J lost 7; bases outside the gene matches: 4. The CDR3 contains 15 residues. CDR3 in DNA: TGCAGCGTTGAAGGACTAGCGGGGGGACTTAATGAGCAGTTCTTC. As protein: CSVEGLAGGLNEQFF.

This clonotype showed up just a few times. The chain couples TRBV7-2 to TRBJ2-5; D uncertain. The V gene's germline CDR1 is SGHTA and CDR2 FQGNSA. The CDR3 runs 14 residues. Trimming shortened V by 1 base and J by 5 bases, and 11 bases separated the two germline ends. This CDR3 is CASSLEGLGETQYF. The CDR3 DNA follows: TGTGCCAGCAGCTTAGAGGGTCTCGGGGAGACCCAGTACTTC.

This clonotype appeared a few times. The rearrangement uses TRBV15 and TRBJ2-5, with D perhaps TRBD2 (5 bases). V lost 0 bases, J lost 5 bases, and 16 bases lay in between. CDR3 length: 16 residues. CDR1 and CDR2 (germline): LNHNV, YYDKDF (reference sequence). CDR3 amino acids: CATSRDRALGGETQYF. DNA of the CDR3: TGTGCCACCAGCAGAGATAGGGCACTAGGTGGGGAGACCCAGTACTTC.

In its sample, this clonotype was seen many times. This chain joins TRBV5-1 and TRBJ2-1; 13 bases align to TRBD2. There are 14 residues in the CDR3. J was trimmed by 7 bases and V by 7 bases; bases with no gene match: 5. The germline V gene has CDR1 SGHRS and CDR2 YFSETQ. The CDR3 spells CASGLAGVGNEQFF. The DNA of the CDR3 is TGCGCCAGCGGACTAGCGGGAGTAGGTAATGAGCAGTTCTTC.

This clonotype turned up a few times. This rearrangement joins TRBV21-1 to TRBJ2-3; TRBD1 is the table's D call, not checked against the DNA. TRBV21-1 is marked as a pseudogene. The CDR3 spans 18 residues. The CDR3 region has the DNA TGTGCCAGCAGCACCACCTCCTCGGGACAAAGACTTACAGATACGCAGTATTTT. Its translation is CASSTTSSGQRLTDTQYF.

The genes are TRBV9 and TRBJ2-7, with D possibly TRBD2 on 5 matching bases. The germline V and J ends were trimmed by 10 bases and 4 bases, with 9 bases remaining between them. Per the germline V gene, CDR1 is SGDLS and CDR2 is YYNGEE. There are 10 residues in the CDR3. The CDR3 region has the DNA TGTGCCGAGGGCGATTACGAGCAGTACTTC. This encodes CAEGDYEQYF.

The rearrangement joins TRBV15 to TRBJ1-1; D gene ambiguous. Trimming cost V 3 bases and J 3 bases, with 11 bases left between them. The CDR3 loop spans 14 amino acids. Germline CDR1 is LNHNV and CDR2 is YYDKDF (reference sequence). CDR3 region: CATSSAAEHTEAFF. The CDR3 DNA reads TGTGCCACCAGCAGTGCAGCAGAGCACACTGAAGCTTTCTTT.

V gene TRBV12-3 or TRBV12-4 combines with J gene TRBJ1-3; D not resolved. The CDR3 totals 15 residues. V lost 3 bases to trimming and J lost 4 bases, with 13 bases between them. The CDR3 is CASSFSAGTGNTIYF. CDR3 DNA sequence: TGTGCCAGCAGTTTTTCGGCAGGCACAGGAAACACCATATATTTT.